This TCR beta chain was captured by sequencing in a study of T cells after yellow fever vaccination (dated by TCRdb to between 2017 and 2020). As for the study more broadly: The SMART-Seq v4 Ultra Low Input RNA kit was used to prepare libraries from fractions with low cell numbers. Two healthy male donors made up the cohort, one aged 18 to 30 years and the other aged 30 to 40 years. Blood samples were taken at several timepoints before and after primary and secondary immunization, and bulk PBMC replicates and cell subsets were isolated. To follow T-cell clones before and after both primary and booster YFV17D yellow fever vaccination, bulk TCR alpha and beta repertoires underwent longitudinal sequencing. The research as a whole found: Computational filtering was required because FACS-sorted repertoires could contain abundant contaminating clonotypes from the bulk population. Only a couple of donors were included in the study, so the extent to which the findings can be generalized is limited. The secondary T-cell response was weaker than the primary response but faster, peaking on day 5 instead of day 15. Most clones expanded after primary vaccination (almost 97% of CD4 and about 85% of CD8) were re-detected after the booster, suggesting that broad memory maintenance occurred. A small share of clonotypes was detected in both CD4 and CD8 compartments, with the overlap likely arising from convergent recombination.

TCR cDNA was made using 5'RACE template switching, a step that added a universal primer site and unique molecular identifiers. Priming for cDNA synthesis came from both the TCR alpha and TCR beta constant segments. Two PCR steps were used to amplify libraries, with sample barcodes and sequencing adapters being added in the second step. Sequencing of libraries was done on Illumina HiSeq 2500 (2x100 bp) or NovaSeq (2x150 bp). The authors processed their data as follows. MIGEC was used to demultiplex reads and collapse the reads into UMI consensus sequences, and MiXCR was used for V(D)J alignment. Clonotypes responding to the vaccine were identified with edgeR on replicate PBMC samples, with the criteria of FDR below 0.01 and a log2 fold change above 5 up to day 15. Each bulk clonotype received a CD4 or CD8 identity based on whether the sequenced CD4 or CD8 repertoire contained that clonotype at higher abundance. TCRdb trimmed the raw reads at Q25, called clones with MiXCR and kept productive beta chains. Here each entry gathers all rows of one CDR3 protein and keeps the most common genes and DNA. The V and J calls, along with clone size, are taken from TCRdb and not from the paper's own processing. Within this sample are around 67,000 distinct CDR3 sequences, with 7.1% of them counted one time only. The top ten constitute about 32% of the sample.

This clonotype was counted only a few times. Its antigen is not yet known. No base-level quality is on record; no much larger clone is a single base apart. The label giving this sample's treatment or condition can be read as: live attenuated yellow fever vaccine strain. A standard Ficoll-Paque protocol was used to isolate PBMCs from peripheral blood. Dynabeads CD4 and CD8 positive selection kits were used to isolate CD4 and CD8 T-cell fractions. TriZol was used to extract RNA from bulk PBMCs, CD4 and CD8 fractions, and dextramer-positive and dextramer-negative fractions. The TCR comes from a young man who received the YFV17D yellow fever vaccine. This sample comprised CD8+ T cells sorted from PBMCs, obtained 5 to 6 days after the first yellow fever vaccination.

Here is the DNA: TGCAGTGCTAGGGCAGGGGAATATAACAATCAGCCCCAGCATTTT. It is translated as CSARAGEYNNQPQHF. The chain couples TRBV20-1 to TRBJ1-5; D gene: possibly TRBD1, on 6 matching bases. V is clipped by 3 bases and J by 3 bases, and the sequence between their germline boundaries is 15 bases long. The CDR3 covers 15 residues, taking in both the cysteine and the phenylalanine. Kept here is only the CDR3 DNA, which spans 45 bases and is read in frame from base 1. The germline V gene (reference sequence) gives CDR1 as DFQATT and CDR2 as SNEGSKA.